These T cell receptor beta chains were read from a single sample in a study of T cells after yellow fever vaccination. TCRdb re-called the 5' RACE reads with MiXCR, one entry per CDR3 protein. The sample lists roughly 500,000 distinct CDR3 sequences, around 21% occurring once. The starting material was PBMCs, obtained 15 days after the yellow fever booster vaccination. These receptors were collected from a man aged 30 to 45 who received the YFV17D yellow fever vaccine. Each CDR3 is given with its conserved first and last residue. D genes are given only for firm matches. The size of a clone is reported for some rows only, either as once, few or many, or as a class for expanded clones.

D	size	J	V	DNA	CDR3
NA	many	TRBJ2-3	TRBV11-2	TGTGCCAGCAGCTTAGATCAGCCAGATACGCAGTATTTT	CASSLDQPDTQYF
NA	NA	TRBJ2-2	TRBV12-3/TRBV12-4	TGTGCCAGCAGTCCCCATGGACGGAACACCGGGGAGCTGTTTTTT	CASSPHGRNTGELFF
NA	NA	TRBJ2-7	TRBV29-1	TGCAGCGTTCTTTTTCGGGAGCAGTACTTC	CSVLFREQYF
TRBD2	few	TRBJ2-5	TRBV5-1	TGCGCCAGCAGCCTGCTCGCGACTAGCGGGAGAGAGACCCAGTACTTC	CASSLLATSGRETQYF
TRBD1	few	TRBJ2-1	TRBV7-2	TGTGCCAGCCGGGTGGGACAGGGGGGGAATGAGCAGTTCTTC	CASRVGQGGNEQFF
TRBD1	NA	TRBJ2-1	TRBV20-1	TGCAGTGCTGAATTAACAGGGGATGAGCAGTTCTTC	CSAELTGDEQFF
NA	few	TRBJ2-1	TRBV12-3/TRBV12-4	TGTGCCGTAGGGGGGCTAGCGTTCTACAATGAGCAGTTCTTC	CAVGGLAFYNEQFF
NA	few	TRBJ1-2	TRBV21-1	TGTGCCAGCAGCAAAAGGAGGGGGCGCAGACCTTATGGCTACACCTTC	CASSKRRGRRPYGYTF
NA	few	TRBJ2-5	TRBV12-3/TRBV12-4	TGTGCCAGCAGTTTAACGGCGGGACCGTCGGAGACCCAGTACTTC	CASSLTAGPSETQYF
TRBD1	many	TRBJ2-7	TRBV15	TGTGCCACCAGCAGAGCCTCCCCGGGACAGGGTACCGAGCAGTACTTC	CATSRASPGQGTEQYF
TRBD2	few	TRBJ2-3	TRBV6-2/TRBV6-3	TGTGCCGGCCACGGGGCGGGAGGGCCAGATACGCAGTATTTT	CAGHGAGGPDTQYF
NA	few	TRBJ2-7	TRBV20-1	TGCAGTGCTAGAGACAGGGTGAACGAGCAGTACTTC	CSARDRVNEQYF
TRBD2	NA	TRBJ2-1	TRBV24-1	TGTGCCACCAGTGACCCGACTAGCGGGAGGCGGAATGAGCAGTTCTTC	CATSDPTSGRRNEQFF
TRBD1	NA	TRBJ1-1	TRBV29-1	TGCAGCGTTGGGGACAGTTCGAACACTGAAGCTTTCTTT	CSVGDSSNTEAFF
NA	few	TRBJ1-6	TRBV7-2	TGTGCCAGCAGCGCGCAGGGCTCCTTTAATTCACCCCTCCACTTT	CASSAQGSFNSPLHF
NA	few	TRBJ2-7	TRBV12-3/TRBV12-4	TGTGCCAGCAGTGGGGGACTGAGCTCCTACGAGCAGTACTTC	CASSGGLSSYEQYF
NA	few	TRBJ2-7	TRBV20-1	TGCAGTGCTAGAGATCTAACCCGGGCGCGGGACGAGCAGTACTTC	CSARDLTRARDEQYF
NA	few	TRBJ2-5	TRBV7-6	TGTGCCAGCGGTGGATTCACTAACCAAGAGACCCAGTACTTC	CASGGFTNQETQYF
TRBD2	NA	TRBJ2-7	TRBV28	TGTGCCAGCAGCCAAGCGGGAGGGACCGTCGAGCAGTACTTC	CASSQAGGTVEQYF
NA	NA	TRBJ1-4	TRBV7-2	TGTGCCAGCAGCCCGACAAGGGGTTCTAATGAAAAACTGTTTTTT	CASSPTRGSNEKLFF
NA	many	TRBJ2-2	TRBV7-2	TGTGCCAGCAGCTTAAAGGCGACCGGGGAGCTGTTTTTT	CASSLKATGELFF
TRBD2	NA	TRBJ2-1	TRBV5-4	TGTGCCAGCAGTTTCCCGACTAGCGGGAGGGATGGCAATGAGCTGTTCTTC	CASSFPTSGRDGNELFF
NA	few	TRBJ2-1	TRBV5-1	TGCGCCAGCAGGGACTCGAGAAACAATGAGCAGTTCTTC	CASRDSRNNEQFF